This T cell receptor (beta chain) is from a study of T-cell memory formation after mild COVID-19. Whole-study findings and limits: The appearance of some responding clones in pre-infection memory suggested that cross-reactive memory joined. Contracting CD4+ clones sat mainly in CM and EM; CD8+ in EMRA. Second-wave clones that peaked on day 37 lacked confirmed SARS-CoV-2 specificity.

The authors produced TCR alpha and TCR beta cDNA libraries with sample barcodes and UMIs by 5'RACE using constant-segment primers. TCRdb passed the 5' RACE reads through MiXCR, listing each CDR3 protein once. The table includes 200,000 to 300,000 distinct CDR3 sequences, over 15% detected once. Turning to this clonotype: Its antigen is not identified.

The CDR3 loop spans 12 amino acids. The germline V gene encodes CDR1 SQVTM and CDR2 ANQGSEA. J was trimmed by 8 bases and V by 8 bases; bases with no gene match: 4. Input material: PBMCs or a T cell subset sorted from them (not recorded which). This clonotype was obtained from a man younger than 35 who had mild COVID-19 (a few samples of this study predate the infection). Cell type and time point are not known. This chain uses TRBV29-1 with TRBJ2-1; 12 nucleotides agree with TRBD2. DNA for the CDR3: TGCAGCACACTAGCGGGAGGCGATGAGCAGTTCTTC. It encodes CSTLAGGDEQFF.